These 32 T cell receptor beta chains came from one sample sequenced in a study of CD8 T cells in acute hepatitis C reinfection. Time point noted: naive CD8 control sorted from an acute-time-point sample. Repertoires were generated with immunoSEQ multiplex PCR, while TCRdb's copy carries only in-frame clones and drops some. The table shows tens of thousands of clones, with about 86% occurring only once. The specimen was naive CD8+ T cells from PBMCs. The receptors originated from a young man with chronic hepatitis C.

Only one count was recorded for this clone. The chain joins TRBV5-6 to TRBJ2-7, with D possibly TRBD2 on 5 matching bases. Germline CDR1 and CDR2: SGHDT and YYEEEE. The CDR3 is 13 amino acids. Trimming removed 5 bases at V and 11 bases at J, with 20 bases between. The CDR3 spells CASSHGRDFDEYF. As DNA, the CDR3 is TGTGCCAGCAGTCATGGACGGGATTTTGATGAGTACTTC.

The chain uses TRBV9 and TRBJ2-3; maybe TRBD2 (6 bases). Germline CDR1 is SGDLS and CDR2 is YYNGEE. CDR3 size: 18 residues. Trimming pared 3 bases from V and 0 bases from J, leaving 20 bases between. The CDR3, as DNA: TGTGCCAGCAGCGACGGGATGGACGGCGGGACTAGCACAGATACGCAGTATTTT. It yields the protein CASSDGMDGGTSTDTQYF.

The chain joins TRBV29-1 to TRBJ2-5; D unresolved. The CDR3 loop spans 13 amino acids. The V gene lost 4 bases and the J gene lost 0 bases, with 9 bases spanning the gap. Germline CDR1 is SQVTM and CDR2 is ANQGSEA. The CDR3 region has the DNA TGCAGCGTTGTGCCCCGCGACCAAGAGACCCAGTACTTC. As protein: CSVVPRDQETQYF.

The CDR3 loop is CASSYSPPTGNQPQHF. The CDR3 DNA follows: TGTGCCAGCAGTTATTCCCCGCCGACGGGAAATCAGCCCCAGCATTTT. The V gene is TRBV6-5, the J gene TRBJ1-5; unclear D gene. Germline V gene lookup returns CDR1 MNHEY and CDR2 SVGAGI. V lost 3 bases to trimming and J lost 4 bases, with 16 bases between them. The CDR3 is 16 amino acids.

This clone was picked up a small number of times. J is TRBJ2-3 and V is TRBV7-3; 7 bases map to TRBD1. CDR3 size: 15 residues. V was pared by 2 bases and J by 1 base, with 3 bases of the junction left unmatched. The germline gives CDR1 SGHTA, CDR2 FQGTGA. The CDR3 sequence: CASSLGQGGTDTQYF. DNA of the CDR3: TGTGCCAGCAGCTTAGGGCAGGGGGGCACAGATACGCAGTATTTT.

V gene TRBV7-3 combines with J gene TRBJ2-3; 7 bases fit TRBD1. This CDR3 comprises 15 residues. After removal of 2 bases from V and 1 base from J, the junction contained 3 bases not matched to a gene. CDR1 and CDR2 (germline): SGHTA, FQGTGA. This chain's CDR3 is CASSLYGQGTDTQYF. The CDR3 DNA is TGTGCCAGCAGCTTATATGGACAGGGCACAGATACGCAGTATTTT. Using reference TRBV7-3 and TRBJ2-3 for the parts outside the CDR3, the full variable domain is GAGVSQTPSNKVTEKGKYVELRCDPISGHTALYWYRQSLGQGPEFLIYFQGTGAADDSGLPNDRFFAVRPEGSVSTLKIQRTERGDSAVYLCASSLYGQGTDTQYFGPGTRLTVL.

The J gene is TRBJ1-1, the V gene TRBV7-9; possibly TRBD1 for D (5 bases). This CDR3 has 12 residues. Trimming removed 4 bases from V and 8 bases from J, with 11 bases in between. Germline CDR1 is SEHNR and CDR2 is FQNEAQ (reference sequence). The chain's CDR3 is CASSSTATEAFF. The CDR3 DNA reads TGTGCCAGCAGCTCGACAGCAACAGAAGCTTTCTTT.

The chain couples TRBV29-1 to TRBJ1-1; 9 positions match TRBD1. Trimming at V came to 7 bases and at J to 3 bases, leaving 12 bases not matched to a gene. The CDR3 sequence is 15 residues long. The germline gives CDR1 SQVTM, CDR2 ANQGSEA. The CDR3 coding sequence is TGCAGCGCAGCCACCGGGACAGGGTATCACACTGAAGCTTTCTTT. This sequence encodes CSAATGTGYHTEAFF.

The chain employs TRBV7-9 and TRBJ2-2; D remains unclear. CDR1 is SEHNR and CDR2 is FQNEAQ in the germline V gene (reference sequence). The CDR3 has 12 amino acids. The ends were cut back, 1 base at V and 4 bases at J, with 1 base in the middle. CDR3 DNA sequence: TGTGCCAGCAGCTTAGTCACCGGGGAGCTGTTTTTT. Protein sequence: CASSLVTGELFF. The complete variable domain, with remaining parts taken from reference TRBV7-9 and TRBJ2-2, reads DTGVSQNPRHKITKRGQNVTFRCDPISEHNRLYWYRQTLGQGPEFLTYFQNEAQLEKSRLLSDRFSAERPKGSFSTLEIQRTEQGDSAMYLCASSLVTGELFFGEGSRLTVL.

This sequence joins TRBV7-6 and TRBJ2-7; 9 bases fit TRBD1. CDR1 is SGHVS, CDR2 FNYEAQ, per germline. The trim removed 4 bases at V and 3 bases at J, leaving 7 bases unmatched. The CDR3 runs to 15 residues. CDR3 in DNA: TGTGCCAGCAGCTCGCCCGGGACAGGGAACTACGAGCAGTACTTC. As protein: CASSSPGTGNYEQYF.

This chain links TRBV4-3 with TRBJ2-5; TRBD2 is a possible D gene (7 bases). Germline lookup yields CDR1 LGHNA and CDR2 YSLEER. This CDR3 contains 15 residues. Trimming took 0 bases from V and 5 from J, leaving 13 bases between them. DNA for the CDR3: TGCGCCAGCAGCCAAGAGCGGGGGCCGGGGGAGACCCAGTACTTC. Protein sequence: CASSQERGPGETQYF.

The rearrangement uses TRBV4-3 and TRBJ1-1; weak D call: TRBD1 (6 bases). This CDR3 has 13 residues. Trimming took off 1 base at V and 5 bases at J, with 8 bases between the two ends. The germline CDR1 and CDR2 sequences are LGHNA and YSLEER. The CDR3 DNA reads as TGCGCCAGCAGCCAAGGGACAGAGACTGAAGCTTTCTTT. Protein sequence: CASSQGTETEAFF.

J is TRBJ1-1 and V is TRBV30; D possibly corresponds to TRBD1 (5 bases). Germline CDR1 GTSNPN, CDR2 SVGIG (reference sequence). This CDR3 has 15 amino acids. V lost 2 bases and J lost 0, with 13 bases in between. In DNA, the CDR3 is TGTGCCTGGAGTACAGGAGTAGGCATGAACACTGAAGCTTTCTTT. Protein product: CAWSTGVGMNTEAFF.

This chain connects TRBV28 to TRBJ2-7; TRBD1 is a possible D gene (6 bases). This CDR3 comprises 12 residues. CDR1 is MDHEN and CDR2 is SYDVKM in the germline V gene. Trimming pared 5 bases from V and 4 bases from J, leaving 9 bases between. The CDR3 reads CASSLDSYEQYF. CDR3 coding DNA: TGTGCCAGCAGTCTGGACAGTTACGAGCAGTACTTC. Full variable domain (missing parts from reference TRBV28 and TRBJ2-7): DVKVTQSSRYLVKRTGEKVFLECVQDMDHENMFWYRQDPGLGLRLIYFSYDVKMKEKGDIPEGYSVSREKKERFSLILESASTNQTSMYLCASSLDSYEQYFGPGTRLTVT.

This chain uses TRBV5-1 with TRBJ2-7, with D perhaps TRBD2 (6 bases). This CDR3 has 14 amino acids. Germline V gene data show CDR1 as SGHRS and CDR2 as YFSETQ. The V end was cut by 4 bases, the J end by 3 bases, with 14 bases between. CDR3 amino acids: CASSPRDGGYEQYF. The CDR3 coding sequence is TGCGCCAGCAGCCCGCGGGACGGGGGCTACGAGCAGTACTTC. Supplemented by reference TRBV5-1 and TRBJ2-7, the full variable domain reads KAGVTQTPRYLIKTRGQQVTLSCSPISGHRSVSWYQQTPGQGLQFLFEYFSETQRNKGNFPGRFSGRQFSNSRSEMNVSTLELGDSALYLCASSPRDGGYEQYFGPGTRLTVT.

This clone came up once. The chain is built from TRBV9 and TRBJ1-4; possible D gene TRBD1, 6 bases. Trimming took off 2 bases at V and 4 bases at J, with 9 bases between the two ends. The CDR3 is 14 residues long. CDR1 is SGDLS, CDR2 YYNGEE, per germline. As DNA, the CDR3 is TGTGCCAGCAGCGTGACAGGAAATAATGAAAAACTGTTTTTT. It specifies CASSVTGNNEKLFF.

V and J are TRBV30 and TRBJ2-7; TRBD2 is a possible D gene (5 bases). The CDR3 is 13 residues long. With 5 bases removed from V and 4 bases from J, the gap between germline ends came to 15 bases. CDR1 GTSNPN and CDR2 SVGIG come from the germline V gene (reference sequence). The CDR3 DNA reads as TGTGCCTGGCAGCGATTGGGAGCTTACGAGCAGTACTTC. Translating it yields CAWQRLGAYEQYF.

The CDR3: CASGQGSAGYTF. CDR3 coding DNA: TGCGCCAGCGGACAGGGTTCAGCCGGCTACACCTTC. The chain has TRBV5-1 and TRBJ1-2; 8 nucleotides align to TRBD1. The CDR3 covers 12 residues. The V segment lost 7 bases and the J segment 8 bases; nucleotides outside the gene matches: 7. Germline V gene sequence: CDR1 SGHRS, CDR2 YFSETQ.

The CDR3 protein is CASSPGQGSTEAFF. CDR3 bases: TGTGCCAGCAGTCCCGGACAGGGTAGCACTGAAGCTTTCTTT. This sequence joins TRBV27 and TRBJ1-1, with 8 bases that match TRBD1. This CDR3 region has 14 residues. Germline V gene lookup returns CDR1 MNHEY and CDR2 SMNVEV (reference sequence). V trimming: 5 bases; J trimming: 4 bases; junction bases outside the gene matches: 6.

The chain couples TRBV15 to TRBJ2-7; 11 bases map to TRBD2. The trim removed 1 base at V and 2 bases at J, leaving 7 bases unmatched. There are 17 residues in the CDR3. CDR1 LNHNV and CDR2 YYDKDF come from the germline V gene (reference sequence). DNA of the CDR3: TGTGCCACCAGCAGAGCCCGAACGGGACTAGCGGCCTACGAGCAGTACTTC. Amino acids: CATSRARTGLAAYEQYF.

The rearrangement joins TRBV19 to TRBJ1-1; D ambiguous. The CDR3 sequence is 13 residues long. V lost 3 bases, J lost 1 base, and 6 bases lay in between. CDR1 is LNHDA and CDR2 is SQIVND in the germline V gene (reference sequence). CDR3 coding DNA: TGTGCCAGTAGTATTCCAGGGAACACTGAAGCTTTCTTT. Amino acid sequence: CASSIPGNTEAFF.

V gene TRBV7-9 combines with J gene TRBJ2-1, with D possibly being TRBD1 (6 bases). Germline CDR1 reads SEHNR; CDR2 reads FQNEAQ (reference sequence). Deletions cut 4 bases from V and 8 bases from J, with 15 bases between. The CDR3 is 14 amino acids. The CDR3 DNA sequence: TGTGCCAGCAGCTCCCAAAAACAGGGCCATGAGCAGTTCTTC. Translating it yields CASSSQKQGHEQFF.

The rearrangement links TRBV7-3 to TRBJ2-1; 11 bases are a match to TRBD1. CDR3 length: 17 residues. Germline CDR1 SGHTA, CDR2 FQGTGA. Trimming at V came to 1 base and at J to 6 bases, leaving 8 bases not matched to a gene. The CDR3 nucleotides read TGTGCCAGCAGCTTAATCCCGGACAGGGGGCGCGGCAATGAGCAGTTCTTC. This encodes CASSLIPDRGRGNEQFF. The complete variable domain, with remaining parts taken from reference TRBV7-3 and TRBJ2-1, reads GAGVSQTPSNKVTEKGKYVELRCDPISGHTALYWYRQSLGQGPEFLIYFQGTGAADDSGLPNDRFFAVRPEGSVSTLKIQRTERGDSAVYLCASSLIPDRGRGNEQFFGPGTRLTVL.

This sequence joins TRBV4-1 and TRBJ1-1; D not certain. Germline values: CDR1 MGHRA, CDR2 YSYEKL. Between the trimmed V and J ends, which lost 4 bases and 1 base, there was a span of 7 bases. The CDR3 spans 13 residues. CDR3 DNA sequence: TGCGCCAGCAGCCCCCGGGGGAACACTGAAGCTTTCTTT. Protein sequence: CASSPRGNTEAFF.

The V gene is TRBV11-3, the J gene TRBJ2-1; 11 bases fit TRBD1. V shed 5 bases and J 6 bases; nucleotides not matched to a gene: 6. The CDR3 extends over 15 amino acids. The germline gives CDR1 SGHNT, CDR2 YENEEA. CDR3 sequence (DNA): TGTGCCAGCAGCACACGGACAGGGGGCCCCAATGAGCAGTTCTTC. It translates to CASSTRTGGPNEQFF.

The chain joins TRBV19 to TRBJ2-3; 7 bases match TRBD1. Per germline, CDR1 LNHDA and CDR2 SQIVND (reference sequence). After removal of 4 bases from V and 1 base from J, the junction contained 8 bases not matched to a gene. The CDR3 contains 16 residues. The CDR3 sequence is CASSTQTGSGTDTQYF. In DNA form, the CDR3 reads TGTGCCAGTAGTACGCAGACAGGGTCAGGCACAGATACGCAGTATTTT.

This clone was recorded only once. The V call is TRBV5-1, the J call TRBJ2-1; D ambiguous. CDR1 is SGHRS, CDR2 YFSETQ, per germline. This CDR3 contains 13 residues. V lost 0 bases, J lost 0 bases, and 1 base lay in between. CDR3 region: CASSLASYNEQFF. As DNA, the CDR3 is TGCGCCAGCAGCTTGGCCTCCTACAATGAGCAGTTCTTC. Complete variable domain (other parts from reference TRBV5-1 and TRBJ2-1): KAGVTQTPRYLIKTRGQQVTLSCSPISGHRSVSWYQQTPGQGLQFLFEYFSETQRNKGNFPGRFSGRQFSNSRSEMNVSTLELGDSALYLCASSLASYNEQFFGPGTRLTVL.

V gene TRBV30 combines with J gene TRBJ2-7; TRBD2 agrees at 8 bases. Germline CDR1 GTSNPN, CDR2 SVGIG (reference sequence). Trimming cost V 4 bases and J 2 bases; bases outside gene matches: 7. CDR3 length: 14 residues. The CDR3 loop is CAWTPGGRPYEQYF. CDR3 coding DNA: TGTGCCTGGACCCCGGGGGGGCGACCCTACGAGCAGTACTTC.

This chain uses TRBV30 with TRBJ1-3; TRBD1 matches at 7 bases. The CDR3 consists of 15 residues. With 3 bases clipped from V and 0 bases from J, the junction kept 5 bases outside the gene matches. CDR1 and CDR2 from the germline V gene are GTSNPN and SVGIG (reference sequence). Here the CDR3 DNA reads TGTGCCTGGAGGGAAGACAGGGACTCTGGAAACACCATATATTTT. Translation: CAWREDRDSGNTIYF.

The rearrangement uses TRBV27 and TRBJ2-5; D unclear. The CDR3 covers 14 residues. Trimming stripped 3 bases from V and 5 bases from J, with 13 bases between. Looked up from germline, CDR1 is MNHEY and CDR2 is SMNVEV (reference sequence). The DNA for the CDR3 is TGTGCCAGCAGTTTTATGGCGGCCTGGGAGACCCAGTACTTC. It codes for CASSFMAAWETQYF.

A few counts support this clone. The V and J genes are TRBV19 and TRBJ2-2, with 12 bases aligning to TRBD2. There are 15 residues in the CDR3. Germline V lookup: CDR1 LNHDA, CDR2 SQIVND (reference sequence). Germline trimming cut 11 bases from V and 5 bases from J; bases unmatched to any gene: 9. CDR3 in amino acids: CASKAGLAGTGELFF. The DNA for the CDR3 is TGTGCCTCCAAAGCAGGACTAGCGGGGACCGGGGAGCTGTTTTTT.

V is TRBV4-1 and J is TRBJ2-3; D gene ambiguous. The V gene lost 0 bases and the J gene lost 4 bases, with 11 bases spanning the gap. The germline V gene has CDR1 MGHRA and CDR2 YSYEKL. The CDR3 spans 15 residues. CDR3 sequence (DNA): TGCGCCAGCAGCCAAGATCCACATCCGTCAGATACGCAGTATTTT. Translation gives CASSQDPHPSDTQYF.